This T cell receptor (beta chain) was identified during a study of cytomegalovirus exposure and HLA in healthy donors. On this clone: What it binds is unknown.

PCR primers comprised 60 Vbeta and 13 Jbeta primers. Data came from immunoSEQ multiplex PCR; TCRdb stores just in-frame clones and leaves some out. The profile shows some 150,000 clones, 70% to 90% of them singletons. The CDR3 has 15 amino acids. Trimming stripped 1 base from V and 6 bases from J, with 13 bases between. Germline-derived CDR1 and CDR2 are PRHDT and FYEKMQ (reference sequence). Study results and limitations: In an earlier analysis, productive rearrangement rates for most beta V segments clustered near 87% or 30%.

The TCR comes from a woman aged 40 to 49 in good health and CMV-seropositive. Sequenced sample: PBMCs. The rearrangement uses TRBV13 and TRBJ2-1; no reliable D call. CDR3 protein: CASSLVDLVGNEQFF. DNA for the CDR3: TGTGCCAGCAGCTTAGTAGATCTAGTAGGCAATGAGCAGTTCTTC.